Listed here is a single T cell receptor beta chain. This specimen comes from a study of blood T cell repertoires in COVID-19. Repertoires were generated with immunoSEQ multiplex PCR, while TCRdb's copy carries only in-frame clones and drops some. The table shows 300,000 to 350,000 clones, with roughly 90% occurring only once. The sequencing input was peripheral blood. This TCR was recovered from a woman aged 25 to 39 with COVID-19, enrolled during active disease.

The CDR3 here is CAWTFGQGNTEAFF. The CDR3 bases are TGTGCCTGGACCTTCGGGCAGGGGAACACTGAAGCTTTCTTT. This chain joins TRBV30 and TRBJ1-1; TRBD1 might be the D (5 bases). CDR1 and CDR2 from the germline V gene are GTSNPN and SVGIG (reference sequence). V shed 4 bases and J shed 1 base, with 13 bases lying between them. The CDR3 has 14 amino acids.